This T cell receptor beta chain was sequenced in a study of human T cells and chemical hapten exposure. Study context: Patch tests put 0.01% DPC on the upper back, read at 6 days.

Germline V gene data show CDR1 as MGHRA and CDR2 as YSYEKL. The J segment lost 4 bases and the V segment lost 1 base, leaving 2 bases of the junction unmatched. The CDR3 is 17 amino acids. TCRdb passed the RACE reads through MiXCR, listing each CDR3 protein once. Found here are 360,000 or so distinct CDR3 sequences, about 6.3% of them singletons; the top ten hold approximately 5.4%. This clonotype was recorded a few times. Time point given: patch test 2, 6 weeks after DPC sensitization. Treatment here: therapeutic diphenylcyclopropenone sensitization with weekly scalp DPC. The chain couples TRBV4-1 to TRBJ2-1; TRBD2 matches 15 bases. This clonotype was obtained from a woman under 30 with alopecia areata. Some clones in this sample may be carry-over from other donors' samples. The material was whole blood, obtained in connection with sensitization to the hapten diphenylcyclopropenone (DPC). CDR3 nucleotides: TGCGCCAGCAGCCAAGGAGGGACTAGCGGGGGGTACAATGAGCAGTTCTTC. Amino acids: CASSQGGTSGGYNEQFF.